Following are 23 T cell receptor beta chains from one sample sequenced in a study of chemoradiotherapy in HPV16-positive cancers. Generated by immunoSEQ multiplex PCR, the TCRdb table keeps only in-frame clones and is missing some. Counted here are 25,000 to 40,000 clones, approximately 88% occurring once; the ten biggest clones make up about 5%. The sequences come from blood, collected from a patient who underwent chemoradiotherapy. These TCRs come from a human donor with HPV-associated anogenital cancer.

The chain couples TRBV6-5 to TRBJ1-4, with TRBD1 matching over 7 bases. V shed 6 bases and J 3 bases; nucleotides not matched to a gene: 7. This CDR3 is built from 15 residues. Per the germline V gene, CDR1 is MNHEY and CDR2 is SVGAGI. The CDR3 here is CASRSTGLANEKLFF. CDR3 DNA sequence: TGTGCCAGCAGATCGACAGGGCTGGCTAATGAAAAACTGTTTTTT.

The gene calls are TRBV6-1 and TRBJ2-4, with D tentatively TRBD2 (5 bases). The CDR3 consists of 11 residues. CDR1 is MNHNS, CDR2 SASEGT, per germline. V gave up 7 bases and J gave up 7 bases, with 8 bases separating them. The CDR3 DNA reads TGTGCCAGCACGGCGGGCAACATTCAGTACTTC. Residues: CASTAGNIQYF.

The CDR3 bases are TGTGCCATCAGTGGGGGGAATGGAGAGACCCAGTACTTC. This codes for CAISGGNGETQYF. V gene TRBV10-3 combines with J gene TRBJ2-5; D assignment may be TRBD1 or TRBD2 (5 bases each). This CDR3 region has 13 residues. Trimming shortened V by 4 bases and J by 4 bases, and 10 bases separated the two germline ends. The germline V gene has CDR1 ENHRY and CDR2 SYGVKD.

The chain joins TRBV6-1 to TRBJ1-5; D is ambiguous. The CDR3 is made up of 14 amino acids. CDR1 MNHNS and CDR2 SASEGT come from the germline V gene. The ends were cut back, 10 bases at V and 4 bases at J, with 17 bases in the middle. DNA of the CDR3: TGTGCCACCGACACAAGAGATAGTAATCAGCCCCAGCATTTT. It encodes CATDTRDSNQPQHF.

The V call is TRBV5-1, the J call TRBJ1-1, with TRBD1 matching over 8 bases. Trimming took 1 base from V and 1 from J; bases not matched to a gene: 3. CDR3 length: 15 amino acids. In germline, CDR1 is SGHRS, CDR2 YFSETQ. For the CDR3, the DNA is TGCGCCAGCAGCTTGTATGGACAGGGGAACACTGAAGCTTTCTTT. This translates into CASSLYGQGNTEAFF.

The chain is built from TRBV30 and TRBJ1-5; unclear D gene. The ends were cut back, 3 bases at V and 0 bases at J, with 6 bases in the middle. The CDR3 covers 13 residues. Per germline, CDR1 GTSNPN and CDR2 SVGIG (reference sequence). The CDR3 region is CAWRAGSNQPQHF. CDR3 sequence (DNA): TGTGCCTGGAGAGCGGGTAGCAATCAGCCCCAGCATTTT. Supplemented by reference TRBV30 and TRBJ1-5, the full variable domain reads SQTIHQWPATLVQPVGSPLSLECTVEGTSNPNLYWYRQAAGRGLQLLFYSVGIGQISSEVPQNLSASRPQDRQFILSSKKLLLSDSGFYLCAWRAGSNQPQHFGDGTRLSIL.

V is TRBV10-3 and J is TRBJ2-7; no clear D gene. Trimming pared 7 bases from V and 0 bases from J, leaving 13 bases between. The V gene's germline CDR1 is ENHRY and CDR2 SYGVKD. The CDR3 sequence is 14 residues long. CDR3 bases: TGTGCCATCAAGCTAGGCTGGAACTCCTACGAGCAGTACTTC. As protein: CAIKLGWNSYEQYF.

Only one count was recorded for this clone. The rearrangement uses TRBV11-2 and TRBJ1-3, with a tentative D call TRBD1 (5 bases). This CDR3 spans 16 amino acids. The V gene's germline CDR1 is SGHAT and CDR2 FQNNGV. The germline V and J ends were trimmed by 5 bases and 5 bases, with 19 bases remaining between them. This chain's CDR3 is CASSPRLSGDRNTIYF. DNA of the CDR3: TGTGCCAGCAGCCCTCGACTATCCGGGGACCGAAACACCATATATTTT.

The rearrangement uses TRBV29-1 and TRBJ1-2; D remains unclear. The CDR3 is 14 amino acids. Trimming shortened V by 2 bases and J by 1 base, and 11 bases separated the two germline ends. The V gene's germline CDR1 is SQVTM and CDR2 ANQGSEA. In nucleotides, the CDR3 is TGCAGCGTTGAAACGGGGTCGTTTAACTATGGCTACACCTTC. This codes for CSVETGSFNYGYTF. Full variable domain (remainder filled in from reference TRBV29-1 and TRBJ1-2): SAVISQKPSRDICQRGTSLTIQCQVDSQVTMMFWYRQQPGQSLTLIATANQGSEATYESGFVIDKFPISRPNLTFSTLTVSNMSPEDSSIYLCSVETGSFNYGYTFGSGTRLTVV.

The CDR3 sequence: CAILGATGTGELFF. CDR3 nucleotide sequence: TGTGCCATCCTGGGCGCTACGGGCACCGGGGAGCTGTTTTTT. The rearrangement links TRBV10-3 to TRBJ2-2; no reliable D call. CDR3 size: 14 residues. Germline assignment: CDR1 ENHRY and CDR2 SYGVKD. V lost 8 bases, J lost 4 bases, and 14 bases lay in between.

Worth noting for this clone: The identical CDR3 is also encoded by other nucleotide sequences in the sample. The rearrangement links TRBV19 to TRBJ2-7; TRBD1 matches 7 bases. CDR3 size: 14 residues. Germline trimming cut 9 bases from V and 0 bases from J; bases unmatched to any gene: 8. Germline values: CDR1 LNHDA, CDR2 SQIVND (reference sequence). The CDR3 DNA sequence: TGTGCCAGCTCACTGACAGGGAGCTCCTACGAGCAGTACTTC. Residues: CASSLTGSSYEQYF.

The CDR3 here is CASSSYRGREKLFF. The CDR3 DNA is TGTGCCAGCAGCTCCTACAGGGGAAGGGAAAAACTGTTTTTT. The chain joins TRBV11-2 to TRBJ1-4; TRBD1 matches 7 bases. The CDR3 is 14 residues long. CDR1 SGHAT and CDR2 FQNNGV come from the germline V gene. The V gene end was trimmed by 4 bases and the J gene end by 8 bases; junction bases not matched to a gene: 7.

V gene TRBV5-1 combines with J gene TRBJ2-7, with 9 bases fitting TRBD1. CDR1 and CDR2 from the germline V gene are SGHRS and YFSETQ. CDR3 length: 22 residues. V dropped 0 bases and J dropped 0; count of bases not matched to a gene: 22. CDR3 nucleotide sequence: TGCGCCAGCAGCTTGGCCGGGACAGGGTCTGTAAAGCCCAGCGACAGCTCCTACGAGCAGTACTTC. Encoded protein: CASSLAGTGSVKPSDSSYEQYF.

The V gene is TRBV6-4, the J gene TRBJ2-1; 7 nucleotides agree with TRBD2. V trimming: 2 bases; J trimming: 3 bases; junction bases outside the gene matches: 1. Germline V gene sequence: CDR1 MRHNA, CDR2 SNTAGT. CDR3 size: 14 residues. The DNA for the CDR3 is TGTGCCAGCAGTGACGGCGGGAGCTACAATGAGCAGTTCTTC. Translating gives CASSDGGSYNEQFF.

The chain couples TRBV6-1 to TRBJ2-1, with 7 nucleotides matching TRBD2. This CDR3 region has 17 residues. Losses at the gene ends were 4 bases for V and 6 bases for J; bases not matched to a gene: 15. CDR1 and CDR2 from the germline V gene are MNHNS and SASEGT. Here the CDR3 DNA reads TGTGCCAGCAGTGCGGATAGCGGGCCTACTAGGAGCAATGAGCAGTTCTTC. Residues: CASSADSGPTRSNEQFF.

V is TRBV7-6 and J is TRBJ1-2; D call uncertain. CDR3 size: 19 residues. The V and J ends lost 3 bases and 8 bases respectively, with 31 bases between them. CDR1 and CDR2 (germline): SGHVS, FNYEAQ. The CDR3 protein is CASSLGALTLEGNLYGYTF. The CDR3 DNA reads as TGTGCCAGCAGCTTGGGAGCACTCACATTAGAGGGAAACCTATACGGCTACACCTTC.

The chain combines TRBV10-1 with TRBJ1-1; the D gene is possibly TRBD1 (6 bases). This CDR3 region has 13 residues. V dropped 4 bases and J dropped 4 bases, with 10 bases sitting between them. Germline CDR1 and CDR2: WNHNN and SYGVQD (reference sequence). The CDR3, as DNA: TGCGCCAGCAGTGTACAGGGCGGCACTGAAGCTTTCTTT. Translated: CASSVQGGTEAFF.

The chain uses TRBV5-1 and TRBJ2-5, with D possibly matching TRBD2 (6 bases). Deletions cut 3 bases from V and 4 bases from J, with 13 bases between. The germline V gene encodes CDR1 SGHRS and CDR2 YFSETQ. CDR3 length: 14 residues. The CDR3 coding sequence is TGCGCCAGCAGCTCTCCGAGGGGAGGAGAGACCCAGTACTTC. Amino acids: CASSSPRGGETQYF.

This rearrangement joins TRBV28 to TRBJ2-5, with 10 bases lining up with TRBD2. The length of the CDR3 is 16 residues. Trimming at V came to 3 bases and at J to 2 bases, leaving 6 bases not matched to a gene. Germline loops: CDR1 MDHEN, CDR2 SYDVKM. The CDR3 DNA sequence: TGTGCCAGCAGTTTTAGCGGGGGGCCGAAACAAGAGACCCAGTACTTC. Encoded protein: CASSFSGGPKQETQYF.

In this sample, this clone turned up a few times. The CDR3 reads CASSGQGGYNEQFF. The CDR3 nucleotides read TGTGCCAGCAGTGGACAGGGGGGGTACAATGAGCAGTTCTTC. The genes are TRBV25-1 and TRBJ2-1; 9 nucleotides agree with TRBD1. Trimming removed 4 bases from V and 4 bases from J; junction bases left unmatched: 2. The germline V gene encodes CDR1 MGHDK and CDR2 SYGVNS. The CDR3 has 14 amino acids.

This chain joins TRBV4-1 and TRBJ2-2, with a tentative D call TRBD1 (5 bases). Per the germline V gene, CDR1 is MGHRA and CDR2 is YSYEKL. V dropped 4 bases and J dropped 0 bases, with 12 bases sitting between them. This CDR3 spans 16 amino acids. This chain's CDR3 is CASSPRQGTNTGELFF. The CDR3 nucleotides are TGCGCCAGCAGCCCCCGGCAGGGAACGAACACCGGGGAGCTGTTTTTT.

This sequence joins TRBV4-1 and TRBJ2-7; 10 bases match TRBD1. Losses at the gene ends were 5 bases for V and 3 bases for J; bases not matched to a gene: 13. CDR1 and CDR2 from the germline V gene are MGHRA and YSYEKL. The CDR3 contains 17 residues. In nucleotides, the CDR3 is TGCGCCAGCAGCATTCACCGGGACAGGGGTATAATCTACGAGCAGTACTTC. Translation gives CASSIHRDRGIIYEQYF.

V and J are TRBV7-2 and TRBJ1-2, with D unresolved. Germline-derived CDR1 and CDR2 are SGHTA and FQGNSA. This CDR3 region has 13 residues. V lost 2 bases and J lost 7, with 11 bases in between. The CDR3 region is CASSLQLVGGYTF. The DNA for the CDR3 is TGTGCCAGCAGCTTACAGTTGGTAGGTGGCTACACCTTC.